These 22 T cell receptor beta chains share one sample of origin, sequenced in a study of T-cell memory formation after mild COVID-19 (dated by TCRdb to 2020 to 2022). Receptor amplification or capture employed 5' RACE. This sample was sequenced with an Illumina NovaSeq 6000. TCRdb trimmed the raw reads at Q25, called clones with MiXCR and kept productive beta chains. One record per CDR3 amino acid sequence lists the most common genes and DNA. This sample has some 150,000 distinct CDR3 sequences in its table, and over 15% of those were observed once. 2% to 2.5% of the sample belongs to the ten largest clones. The sample comprised PBMCs or a T cell subset sorted from them (not recorded which). Receptors originate from an adult woman who had mild COVID-19 (a few samples of this study predate the infection). The sample titles of this study are shuffled in the database, so cell type and time point are left out; the donor was told from shared clones.

This chain's CDR3 is CASSLDPNSGNTIYF. CDR3 nucleotide sequence: TGTGCCAGCAGCTTAGACCCGAACTCTGGAAACACCATATATTTT. The chain has TRBV7-9 and TRBJ1-3; no definite D call. Trimming took 1 base from V and 0 from J, leaving 7 bases between them. This CDR3 comprises 15 residues. Germline assignment: CDR1 SEHNR and CDR2 FQNEAQ (reference sequence).

CDR3 sequence reads: CASSPRDRNEKLFF. CDR3 in DNA: TGTGCCAGCAGCCCGAGGGACAGAAATGAAAAACTGTTTTTT. This chain uses TRBV7-6 with TRBJ1-4, with 7 bases lining up with TRBD1. CDR1 is SGHVS, CDR2 FNYEAQ, per germline. This CDR3 comprises 14 residues. Trimming removed 5 bases from V and 5 bases from J; junction bases left unmatched: 5.

The J gene is TRBJ2-1, the V gene TRBV29-1; weak D call: TRBD2 (5 bases). Trimming pared 7 bases from V and 8 bases from J, leaving 21 bases between. There are 14 residues in the CDR3. Germline CDR1 is SQVTM and CDR2 is ANQGSEA. This CDR3 reads CSGRRTYELYEQFF. The CDR3 DNA sequence: TGCAGCGGCCGGAGGACCTATGAGCTATATGAGCAGTTCTTC.

V is TRBV7-2 and J is TRBJ2-7, with D possibly TRBD1 on 6 matching bases. The CDR3 loop spans 15 amino acids. Germline CDR1 and CDR2: SGHTA and FQGNSA. Trimming left V 4 bases short and J 12 bases short, with 25 bases between. CDR3 coding DNA: TGTGCCAGCAGCTCATTTAGAAGCCCTGGGACACCCTTGTACTTC. This translates into CASSSFRSPGTPLYF.

The chain combines TRBV7-6 with TRBJ2-1, with TRBD1 matching over 7 bases. Trimming at V came to 5 bases and at J to 8 bases, leaving 9 bases not matched to a gene. CDR3 length equals 14 residues. From germline, CDR1 is SGHVS and CDR2 FNYEAQ. Written as DNA, the CDR3 is TGTGCCAGCAGCGCCCAGAGGGGGCCCCATGAGCAGTTCTTC. Protein sequence: CASSAQRGPHEQFF. The full variable domain, rest sourced from reference TRBV7-6 and TRBJ2-1, is GAGVSQSPRYKVTKRGQDVALRCDPISGHVSLYWYRQALGQGPEFLTYFNYEAQQDKSGLPNDRFSAERPEGSISTLTIQRTEQRDSAMYRCASSAQRGPHEQFFGPGTRLTVL.

This clonotype was seen a handful of times. This chain connects TRBV7-6 to TRBJ1-1; the D gene is possibly TRBD1 (5 bases). The CDR3 extends over 13 amino acids. Deletions cut 0 bases from V and 11 bases from J, with 13 bases between. Germline V gene sequence: CDR1 SGHVS, CDR2 FNYEAQ. CDR3 region: CASSLAWDSPAFF. CDR3 DNA sequence: TGTGCCAGCAGCTTAGCCTGGGACTCCCCCGCTTTCTTT.

This clonotype was seen more than once but under ten times. The gene calls are TRBV12-3 or TRBV12-4 and TRBJ1-1; D call uncertain. V lost 6 bases and J lost 4, with 18 bases in between. The CDR3 loop spans 15 amino acids. The CDR3 loop reads CASSQSGVRSTEAFF. The DNA of the CDR3 is TGTGCCAGCAGCCAGTCCGGGGTGCGGAGCACTGAAGCTTTCTTT.

The chain links TRBV5-6 to TRBJ2-5; TRBD1 matches at 7 bases. This CDR3 is 13 amino acids long. V was pared by 4 bases and J by 5 bases, with 5 bases of the junction left unmatched. CDR1 SGHDT and CDR2 YYEEEE come from the germline V gene. CDR3 coding DNA: TGTGCCAGCAGCGACAGGGCTGGGGAGACCCAGTACTTC. It encodes CASSDRAGETQYF.

The genes are TRBV5-1 and TRBJ2-1, with D perhaps matching TRBD2 (6 bases). The CDR3 is made up of 13 amino acids. Germline assignment: CDR1 SGHRS and CDR2 YFSETQ. V lost 3 bases to trimming and J lost 10 bases, with 14 bases between them. For the CDR3, the DNA is TGCGCCAGCAGCTCTGGGACTGGTAAGGAGCAGTTCTTC. Its protein is CASSSGTGKEQFF.

The V call is TRBV5-1, the J call TRBJ2-1; the D gene is possibly TRBD2 (6 bases). The germline V gene encodes CDR1 SGHRS and CDR2 YFSETQ. V was pared by 4 bases and J by 1 base, with 9 bases between. The CDR3 loop spans 14 amino acids. The CDR3 protein is CASSVSGSYNEQFF. DNA of the CDR3: TGCGCCAGCAGCGTTAGCGGTTCCTACAATGAGCAGTTCTTC.

This clonotype was observed a few times. The chain uses TRBV5-1 and TRBJ2-2, with 9 bases fitting TRBD1. V dropped 4 bases and J dropped 5; count of bases not matched to a gene: 9. The germline V gene has CDR1 SGHRS and CDR2 YFSETQ. The CDR3 totals 16 residues. CDR3 amino acids: CASSPLGQGSTGELFF. CDR3 nucleotide sequence: TGCGCCAGCAGCCCCCTCGGACAGGGGAGTACCGGGGAGCTGTTTTTT.

This clonotype was seen a handful of times. V usage is TRBV4-1 and J usage is TRBJ2-1; TRBD2 matches at 8 bases. Unmatched junction bases numbered 18, after V lost 2 bases and J lost 6 bases. Germline CDR1 MGHRA, CDR2 YSYEKL. This CDR3 contains 19 residues. This chain's CDR3 is CASSQRLPGLGFSRNEQFF. The CDR3 bases are TGCGCCAGCAGCCAAAGATTGCCGGGACTAGGTTTTTCCCGCAATGAGCAGTTCTTC.

This clonotype was counted only a few times. The J gene is TRBJ1-3, the V gene TRBV7-2; 8 nucleotides agree with TRBD1. From germline, CDR1 is SGHTA and CDR2 FQGNSA. V lost 5 bases, J lost 0 bases, and 3 bases stayed unmatched. CDR3 length: 15 residues. DNA for the CDR3: TGTGCCAGCAGCCAGACAGGGGACTCTGGAAACACCATATATTTT. This sequence encodes CASSQTGDSGNTIYF.

The J gene is TRBJ2-3, the V gene TRBV5-1, with 8 bases lining up with TRBD1. The germline V gene encodes CDR1 SGHRS and CDR2 YFSETQ. With V trimmed by 5 bases and J by 4 bases, 6 bases remained unmatched. The CDR3 length is 14 residues. Here the CDR3 DNA reads TGCGCCAGCAGTCCGGACAGGGAAGCAGATACGCAGTATTTT. Encoded protein: CASSPDREADTQYF.

This clonotype has more than one count but fewer than ten. V usage is TRBV6-5 and J usage is TRBJ2-3; 7 bases map to TRBD1. Per the germline V gene, CDR1 is MNHEY and CDR2 is SVGAGI. This CDR3 region has 14 residues. V shed 3 bases and J 4 bases; nucleotides not matched to a gene: 4. This CDR3 is CASSYGTASDTQYF. The CDR3 DNA reads as TGTGCCAGCAGTTATGGGACAGCTTCAGATACGCAGTATTTT.

This clonotype was recorded at least ten times. This rearrangement joins TRBV4-2 to TRBJ2-3, with D possibly matching TRBD1 (6 bases). With 4 bases removed from V and 0 bases from J, the gap between germline ends came to 14 bases. Germline values: CDR1 LGHNA, CDR2 YNFKEQ. The CDR3 is 16 residues long. CDR3 amino acids: CASSPRPQGSTDTQYF. In nucleotides, the CDR3 is TGTGCCAGCAGCCCCCGCCCACAGGGTAGCACAGATACGCAGTATTTT.

This clonotype was seen at least ten times. Here the CDR3 reads CAGRTGQGEQFF. The CDR3 DNA reads as TGTGCCGGTCGGACGGGTCAGGGTGAGCAGTTCTTC. The rearrangement links TRBV6-5 to TRBJ2-1; TRBD1 is a possible D gene (5 bases). Trimming shortened V by 11 bases and J by 9 bases, and 17 bases separated the two germline ends. The CDR3 extends over 12 amino acids. Germline V gene data show CDR1 as MNHEY and CDR2 as SVGAGI.

The rearrangement uses TRBV20-1 and TRBJ2-5, with D maybe TRBD1 (6 bases). CDR3 length equals 14 residues. V lost 6 bases and J lost 1, with 15 bases in between. From germline, CDR1 is DFQATT and CDR2 SNEGSKA (reference sequence). Here the CDR3 reads CSATTGTFQETQYF. The CDR3 DNA reads TGCAGTGCCACCACCGGGACATTCCAAGAGACCCAGTACTTC.

The V call is TRBV9, the J call TRBJ2-1, with TRBD2 matching 12 bases. V trimming: 4 bases; J trimming: 4 bases; junction bases outside the gene matches: 6. The CDR3 is 16 residues long. CDR1 and CDR2 from the germline V gene are SGDLS and YYNGEE. The CDR3 reads CASSPTLAGGYNEQFF. DNA of the CDR3: TGTGCCAGCAGCCCAACCCTAGCGGGAGGGTACAATGAGCAGTTCTTC.

This clonotype was seen a handful of times. V and J are TRBV5-1 and TRBJ1-2; TRBD1 agrees at 8 bases. The CDR3 spans 14 residues. CDR1 is SGHRS and CDR2 is YFSETQ in the germline V gene. V shed 4 bases and J 3 bases; nucleotides not matched to a gene: 5. CDR3 in amino acids: CASSQDRADYGYTF. The CDR3 coding sequence is TGCGCCAGCAGCCAGGACAGGGCGGACTATGGCTACACCTTC.

The chain recombines TRBV3-1 with TRBJ2-7; D possibly corresponds to TRBD1 (6 bases). Germline V gene lookup returns CDR1 LGHDT and CDR2 YNNKEL (reference sequence). V was cut by 4 bases and J by 6 bases, with 16 bases left in between. This CDR3 has 14 amino acids. In nucleotides, the CDR3 is TGTGCCAGCAGCCTCAGGGGAGCCCCTGGCGAGCAGTACTTC. Amino acids: CASSLRGAPGEQYF.

This clonotype is a singleton in its sample. V and J are TRBV30 and TRBJ2-7, with 11 bases that match TRBD1. Trimming cost V 2 bases and J 3 bases; bases outside gene matches: 6. Germline CDR1 reads GTSNPN; CDR2 reads SVGIG (reference sequence). The CDR3 totals 15 residues. In DNA, the CDR3 is TGTGCCTGGAGTCGCGCCGGGACAGGGGGCTACGAGCAGTACTTC. It codes for CAWSRAGTGGYEQYF.